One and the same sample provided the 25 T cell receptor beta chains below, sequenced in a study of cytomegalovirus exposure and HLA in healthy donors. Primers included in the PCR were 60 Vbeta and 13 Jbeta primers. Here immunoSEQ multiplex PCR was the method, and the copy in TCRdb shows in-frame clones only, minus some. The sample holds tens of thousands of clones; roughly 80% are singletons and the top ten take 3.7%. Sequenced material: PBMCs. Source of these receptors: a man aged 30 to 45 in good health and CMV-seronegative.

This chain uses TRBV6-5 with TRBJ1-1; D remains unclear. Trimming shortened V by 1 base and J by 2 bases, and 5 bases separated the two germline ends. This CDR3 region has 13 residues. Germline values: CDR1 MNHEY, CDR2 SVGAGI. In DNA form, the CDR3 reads TGTGCCAGCAGTTACTTACAAAACACTGAAGCTTTCTTT. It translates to CASSYLQNTEAFF.

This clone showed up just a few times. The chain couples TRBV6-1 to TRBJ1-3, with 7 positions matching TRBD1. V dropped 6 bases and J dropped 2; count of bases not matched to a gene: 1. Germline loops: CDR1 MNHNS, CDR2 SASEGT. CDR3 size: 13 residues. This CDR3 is CASSTGAGNTIYF. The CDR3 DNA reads TGTGCCAGCAGCACAGGGGCTGGAAACACCATATATTTT.

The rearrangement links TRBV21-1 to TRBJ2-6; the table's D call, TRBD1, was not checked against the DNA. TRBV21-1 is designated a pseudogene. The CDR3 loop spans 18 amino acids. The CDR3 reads CASSKARDRGSGANVLTF. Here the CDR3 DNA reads TGTGCCAGCAGCAAAGCGCGGGACAGGGGCTCTGGGGCCAACGTCCTGACTTTC.

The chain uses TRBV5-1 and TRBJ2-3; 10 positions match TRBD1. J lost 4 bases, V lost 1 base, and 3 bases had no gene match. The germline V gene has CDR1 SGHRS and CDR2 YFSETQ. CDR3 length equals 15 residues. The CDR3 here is CASSLSGQGADTQYF. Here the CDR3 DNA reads TGCGCCAGCAGCTTGTCTGGACAGGGGGCAGATACGCAGTATTTT.

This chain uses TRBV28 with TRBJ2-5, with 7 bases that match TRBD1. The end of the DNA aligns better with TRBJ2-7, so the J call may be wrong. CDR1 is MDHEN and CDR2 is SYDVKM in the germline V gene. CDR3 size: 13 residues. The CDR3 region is CASRTGISYEQYF. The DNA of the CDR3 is TGTGCCAGCAGGACAGGGATCTCCTACGAGCAGTACTTC.

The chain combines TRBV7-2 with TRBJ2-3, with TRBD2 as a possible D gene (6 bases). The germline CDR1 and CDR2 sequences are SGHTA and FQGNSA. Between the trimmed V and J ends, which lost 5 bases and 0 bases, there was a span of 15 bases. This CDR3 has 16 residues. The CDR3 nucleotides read TGTGCCAGCAGCCAAGGGGTAGCGGCTAGCACAGATACGCAGTATTTT. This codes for CASSQGVAASTDTQYF.

The CDR3 sequence: CASTNDRGNQPQHF. The CDR3 coding sequence is TGTGCCAGTACCAACGACAGGGGCAATCAGCCCCAGCATTTT. The chain carries TRBV2 and TRBJ1-5; 7 nucleotides line up with TRBD1. Germline V lookup: CDR1 SNHLY, CDR2 FYNNEI. The CDR3 is 14 residues long. J lost 2 bases, V lost 9 bases, and 7 bases had no gene match.

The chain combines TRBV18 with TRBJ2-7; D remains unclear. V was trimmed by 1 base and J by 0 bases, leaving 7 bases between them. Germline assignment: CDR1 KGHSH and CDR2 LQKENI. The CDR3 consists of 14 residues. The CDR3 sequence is CASSPRTPSYEQYF. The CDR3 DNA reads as TGTGCCAGCTCACCACGTACACCCTCCTACGAGCAGTACTTC.

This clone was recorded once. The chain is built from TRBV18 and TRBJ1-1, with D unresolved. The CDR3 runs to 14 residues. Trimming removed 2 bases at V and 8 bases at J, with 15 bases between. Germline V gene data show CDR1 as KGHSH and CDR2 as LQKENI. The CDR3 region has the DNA TGTGCCAGCTCACCAATGGAGTCACGGTTCGAAGCTTTCTTT. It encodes CASSPMESRFEAFF. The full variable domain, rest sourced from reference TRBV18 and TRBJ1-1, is NAGVMQNPRHLVRRRGQEARLRCSPMKGHSHVYWYRQLPEEGLKFMVYLQKENIIDESGMPKERFSAEFPKEGPSILRIQQVVRGDSAAYFCASSPMESRFEAFFGQGTRLTVV.

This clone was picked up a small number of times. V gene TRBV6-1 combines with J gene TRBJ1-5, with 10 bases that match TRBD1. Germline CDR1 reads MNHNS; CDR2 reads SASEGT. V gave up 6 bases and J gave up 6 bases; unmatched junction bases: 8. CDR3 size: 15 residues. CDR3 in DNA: TGTGCCAGCAGCCCGGGGACAGGGGAAAGTCAGCCCCAGCATTTT. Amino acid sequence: CASSPGTGESQPQHF.

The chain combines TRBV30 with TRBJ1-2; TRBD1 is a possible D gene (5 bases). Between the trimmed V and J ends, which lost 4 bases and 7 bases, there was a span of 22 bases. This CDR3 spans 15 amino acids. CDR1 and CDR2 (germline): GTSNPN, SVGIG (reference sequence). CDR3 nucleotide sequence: TGTGCCTGGACCTCTACAAAGCAGGGAAGGACTGGCTACACCTTC. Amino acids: CAWTSTKQGRTGYTF.

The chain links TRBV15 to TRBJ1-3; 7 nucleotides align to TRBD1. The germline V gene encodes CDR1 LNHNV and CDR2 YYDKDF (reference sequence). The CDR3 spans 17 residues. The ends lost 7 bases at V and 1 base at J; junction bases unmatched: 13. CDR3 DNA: TGTGCCACCACCGATAGAGAACAGGGGAGATCTGGAAACACCATATATTTT. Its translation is CATTDREQGRSGNTIYF.

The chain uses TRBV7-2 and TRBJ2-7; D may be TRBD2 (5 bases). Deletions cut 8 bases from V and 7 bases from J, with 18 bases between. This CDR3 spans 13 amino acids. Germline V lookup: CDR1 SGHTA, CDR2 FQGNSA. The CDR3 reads CASGSAGFREQYF. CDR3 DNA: TGTGCCAGCGGATCGGCGGGCTTTCGAGAGCAGTACTTC.

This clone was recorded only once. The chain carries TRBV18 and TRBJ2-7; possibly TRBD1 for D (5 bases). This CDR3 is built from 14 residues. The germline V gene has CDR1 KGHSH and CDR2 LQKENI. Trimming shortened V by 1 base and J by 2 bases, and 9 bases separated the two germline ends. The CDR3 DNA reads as TGTGCCAGCTCACCACGACAGACGACCTACGAGCAGTACTTC. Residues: CASSPRQTTYEQYF.

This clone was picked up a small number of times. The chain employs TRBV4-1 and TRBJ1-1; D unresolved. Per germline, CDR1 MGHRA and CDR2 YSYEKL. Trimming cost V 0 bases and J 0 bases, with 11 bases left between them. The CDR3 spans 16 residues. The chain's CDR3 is CASSQDPARLNTEAFF. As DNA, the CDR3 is TGCGCCAGCAGCCAAGATCCAGCCAGGCTGAACACTGAAGCTTTCTTT.

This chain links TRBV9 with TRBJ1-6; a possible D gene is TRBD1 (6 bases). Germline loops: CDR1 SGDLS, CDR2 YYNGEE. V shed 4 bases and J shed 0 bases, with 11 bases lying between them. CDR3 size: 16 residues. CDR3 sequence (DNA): TGTGCCAGCAGCTACGGACAGAACTCCTATAATTCACCCCTCCACTTT. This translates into CASSYGQNSYNSPLHF.

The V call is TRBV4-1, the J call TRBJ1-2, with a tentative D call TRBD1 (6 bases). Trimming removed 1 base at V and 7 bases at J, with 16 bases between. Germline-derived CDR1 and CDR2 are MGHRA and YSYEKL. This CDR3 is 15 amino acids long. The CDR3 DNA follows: TGCGCCAGCAGCCAAGGGACAGCTACTCAGGGTGGCTACACCTTC. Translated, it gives CASSQGTATQGGYTF.

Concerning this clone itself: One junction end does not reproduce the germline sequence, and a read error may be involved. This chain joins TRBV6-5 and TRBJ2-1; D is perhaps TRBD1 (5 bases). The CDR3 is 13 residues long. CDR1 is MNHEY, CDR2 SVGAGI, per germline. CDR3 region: CASSQGADKEQFF. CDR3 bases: TGTGCCAGCAGTCAAGGGGCCGACAAGGAGCAGTTCTTC.

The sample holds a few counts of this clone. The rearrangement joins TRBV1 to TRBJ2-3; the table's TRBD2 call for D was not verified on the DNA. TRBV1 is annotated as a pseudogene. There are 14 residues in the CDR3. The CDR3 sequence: CTSSDGLATDTQYF. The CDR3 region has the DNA TGCACCAGCAGCGACGGACTAGCGACAGATACGCAGTATTTT.

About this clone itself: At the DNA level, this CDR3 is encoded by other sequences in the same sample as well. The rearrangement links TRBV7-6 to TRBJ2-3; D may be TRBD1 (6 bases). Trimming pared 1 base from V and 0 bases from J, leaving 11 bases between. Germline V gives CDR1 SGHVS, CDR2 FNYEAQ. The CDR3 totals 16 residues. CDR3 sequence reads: CASSLVAGASTDTQYF. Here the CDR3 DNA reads TGTGCCAGCAGCTTAGTCGCAGGGGCTAGCACAGATACGCAGTATTTT.

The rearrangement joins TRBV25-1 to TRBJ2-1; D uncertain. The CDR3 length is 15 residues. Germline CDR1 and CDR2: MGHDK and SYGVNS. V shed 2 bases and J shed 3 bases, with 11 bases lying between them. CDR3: CASSERWQYYNEQFF. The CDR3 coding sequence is TGTGCCAGCAGTGAAAGATGGCAGTACTACAATGAGCAGTTCTTC.

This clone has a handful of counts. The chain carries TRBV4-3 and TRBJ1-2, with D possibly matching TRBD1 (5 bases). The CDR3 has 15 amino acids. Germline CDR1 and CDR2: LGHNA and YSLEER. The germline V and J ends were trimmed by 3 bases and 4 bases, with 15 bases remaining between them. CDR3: CASSQGWRGTYGYTF. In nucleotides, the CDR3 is TGCGCCAGCAGCCAGGGATGGAGGGGAACCTATGGCTACACCTTC.

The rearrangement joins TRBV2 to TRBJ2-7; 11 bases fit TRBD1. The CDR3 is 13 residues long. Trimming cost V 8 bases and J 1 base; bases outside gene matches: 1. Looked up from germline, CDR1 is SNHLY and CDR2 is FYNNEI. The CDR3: CASGTGGSYEQYF. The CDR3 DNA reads TGTGCCAGCGGGACAGGGGGGTCCTACGAGCAGTACTTC.

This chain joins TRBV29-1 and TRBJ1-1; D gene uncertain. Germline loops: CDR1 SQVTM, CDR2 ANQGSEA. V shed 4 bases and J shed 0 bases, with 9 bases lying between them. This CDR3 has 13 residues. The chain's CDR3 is CSVAPDLNTEAFF. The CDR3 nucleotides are TGCAGCGTTGCACCAGACTTGAACACTGAAGCTTTCTTT. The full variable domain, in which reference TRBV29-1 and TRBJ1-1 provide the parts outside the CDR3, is SAVISQKPSRDICQRGTSLTIQCQVDSQVTMMFWYRQQPGQSLTLIATANQGSEATYESGFVIDKFPISRPNLTFSTLTVSNMSPEDSSIYLCSVAPDLNTEAFFGQGTRLTVV.

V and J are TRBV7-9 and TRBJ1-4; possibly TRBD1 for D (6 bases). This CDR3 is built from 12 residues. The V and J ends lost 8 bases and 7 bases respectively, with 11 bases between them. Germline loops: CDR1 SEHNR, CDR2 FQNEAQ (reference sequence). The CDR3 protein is CASGQLVEKLFF. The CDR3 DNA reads TGTGCCAGCGGACAGCTTGTTGAAAAACTGTTTTTT.